This TCR beta chain appears in the sequencing data of a study of T cell responses to AZD1222 COVID-19 vaccine. Study background: Timing groups of about 4 and about 12 weeks for second doses were pooled.

This CDR3 region has 15 residues. Per the germline V gene, CDR1 is SNHLY and CDR2 is FYNNEI. Trimming stripped 3 bases from V and 0 bases from J, with 9 bases between. TCRdb keeps only in-frame clones here, not all; method: immunoSEQ multiplex PCR. Of fewer than 65,000 clones listed, 75% to 85% are singletons. The sequence came from an adult in good health. The chain recombines TRBV2 with TRBJ1-3; no firm D call. The sequenced sample was peripheral blood, obtained on day 0 of AZD1222 vaccination. The CDR3 coding sequence is TGTGCCAGCAGTGAGTTGAACTTCTCTGGAAACACCATATATTTT. Translating gives CASSELNFSGNTIYF.